What follows is one T cell receptor beta chain and its context. The antigen remains undetermined. This specimen belongs to a study of beta chain features in type 1 diabetes. Study results and limitations: A moderate, significant TCRB CDR3 shortening appeared in type 1 diabetes across four CD4+ subsets.

Germline values: CDR1 SGDLS, CDR2 YYNGEE. The CDR3 is 16 residues long. V trimming: 4 bases; J trimming: 2 bases; junction bases outside the gene matches: 9. The authors reverse transcribed all of the isolated RNA, so sequencing captured expressed TCRB transcripts. The table came from immunoSEQ multiplex PCR; TCRdb's copy has only in-frame clones and leaves some out. The repertoire holds approximately 46,000 clones, with roughly 47% as singletons. The sequenced material came from stem cell memory CD4+ T cells from blood. The TCR comes from a man aged 25-45 years with type 1 diabetes. The V call is TRBV9, the J call TRBJ2-5, with TRBD2 identical over 9 bases. Written as DNA, the CDR3 is TGTGCCAGCAGCCCATACCGAGCGGGAGGACAAGAGACCCAGTACTTC. It is translated as CASSPYRAGGQETQYF.